These 29 T cell receptor beta chains originate from one sample sequenced in a study of OX40 agonist ivuxolimab in advanced cancers. Produced via immunoSEQ multiplex PCR; TCRdb's table is partial and in-frame only. Altogether some 100,000 clones are present, 90% being singletons, with the ten largest covering 0.31%. The material sequenced was CD4+ or CD8+ T cells sorted from blood, taken in a trial of the OX40 agonist ivuxolimab. These receptors all come from an adult with an advanced solid tumor such as melanoma, head and neck, liver or kidney cancer.

V is TRBV6-5 and J is TRBJ1-1, with D uncertain. Germline CDR1 reads MNHEY; CDR2 reads SVGAGI. V lost 6 bases and J lost 2, with 13 bases in between. This CDR3 has 14 amino acids. This chain's CDR3 is CASRFRAANTEAFF. For the CDR3, the DNA is TGTGCCAGCAGGTTCCGGGCCGCCAACACTGAAGCTTTCTTT.

The V call is TRBV19, the J call TRBJ1-2; D gene ambiguous. The CDR3 is 15 amino acids. Germline V lookup: CDR1 LNHDA, CDR2 SQIVND (reference sequence). The V end lost 6 bases, the J end lost 0 bases, and 14 bases lay between the germline ends. CDR3 sequence: CASSKPWASNYGYTF. The CDR3 DNA reads as TGTGCCAGTAGCAAACCGTGGGCGTCTAACTATGGCTACACCTTC. Full variable domain (outside the CDR3, taken from reference TRBV19 and TRBJ1-2): DGGITQSPKYLFRKEGQNVTLSCEQNLNHDAMYWYRQDPGQGLRLIYYSQIVNDFQKGDIAEGYSVSREKKESFPLTVTSAQKNPTAFYLCASSKPWASNYGYTFGSGTRLTVV.

The chain joins TRBV4-3 to TRBJ1-4; D is possibly TRBD1 (5 bases). Germline V gene data show CDR1 as LGHNA and CDR2 as YSLEER. Trimming left V 1 base short and J 0 bases short, with 6 bases between. This CDR3 has 15 amino acids. This CDR3 is CASSQGQTTNEKLFF. The CDR3 DNA is TGCGCCAGCAGCCAAGGACAGACAACTAATGAAAAACTGTTTTTT.

This rearrangement joins TRBV10-3 to TRBJ1-1; 7 bases align to TRBD1. The V segment lost 6 bases and the J segment 1 base; nucleotides outside the gene matches: 8. The CDR3 sequence is 15 residues long. Germline CDR1 and CDR2: ENHRY and SYGVKD. The CDR3 nucleotides read TGTGCCATCAGGGACAGGACCGTAGGGAACACTGAAGCTTTCTTT. It specifies CAIRDRTVGNTEAFF.

This chain connects TRBV27 to TRBJ2-2; D possibly corresponds to TRBD1 (6 bases). The CDR3 is 18 residues long. The germline CDR1 and CDR2 sequences are MNHEY and SMNVEV (reference sequence). V was cut by 0 bases and J by 5 bases, with 19 bases left in between. The CDR3 sequence is CASSLSSGTTLRTGELFF. The DNA for the CDR3 is TGTGCCAGCAGTTTATCAAGTGGGACAACCTTGCGGACCGGGGAGCTGTTTTTT.

The chain couples TRBV4-2 to TRBJ2-7, with 8 bases identical to TRBD2. The CDR3 is 16 amino acids. With 3 bases clipped from V and 3 bases from J, the junction kept 10 bases outside the gene matches. Germline-derived CDR1 and CDR2 are LGHNA and YNFKEQ. The CDR3 here is CASSHWGGTSDYEQYF. CDR3 DNA: TGTGCCAGCAGCCATTGGGGGGGGACTAGTGACTACGAGCAGTACTTC.

The J gene is TRBJ2-5, the V gene TRBV7-2, with unresolved D. V dropped 4 bases and J dropped 4 bases, with 4 bases sitting between them. Germline V gene lookup returns CDR1 SGHTA and CDR2 FQGNSA. This CDR3 has 11 amino acids. Written as DNA, the CDR3 is TGTGCCAGCAGCTCGACAGAGACCCAGTACTTC. This sequence encodes CASSSTETQYF.

V and J are TRBV27 and TRBJ2-1; 10 nucleotides line up with TRBD2. The germline V gene encodes CDR1 MNHEY and CDR2 SMNVEV (reference sequence). The CDR3 runs 17 residues. The ends lost 1 base at V and 7 bases at J; junction bases unmatched: 10. CDR3 nucleotides: TGTGCCAGCAGTTTATTAGGCAGCGGGAGGGCCAGGAATGAGCAGTTCTTC. It codes for CASSLLGSGRARNEQFF.

The chain has TRBV9 and TRBJ1-2; D unresolved. Germline V gene lookup returns CDR1 SGDLS and CDR2 YYNGEE. The CDR3 totals 15 residues. Between the trimmed V and J ends, which lost 1 base and 1 base, there was a span of 11 bases. CDR3 protein: CASSVSGDVNYGYTF. The CDR3 DNA is TGTGCCAGCAGCGTAAGCGGCGACGTTAACTATGGCTACACCTTC.

The chain links TRBV4-3 to TRBJ2-7, with 10 bases matching TRBD1. CDR3 length: 14 amino acids. The junction had 3 bases not matched to a gene; V was cut back by 4 bases and J by 3 bases. Per germline, CDR1 LGHNA and CDR2 YSLEER. CDR3 nucleotides: TGCGCCAGCAGCCCCGACAGGGGGCTCTACGAGCAGTACTTC. Amino acid sequence: CASSPDRGLYEQYF.

The chain joins TRBV27 to TRBJ2-7; tentatively, D is TRBD1 or TRBD2 (5 bases each). Per the germline V gene, CDR1 is MNHEY and CDR2 is SMNVEV (reference sequence). The CDR3 spans 13 residues. Trimming left V 3 bases short and J 4 bases short, with 10 bases between. CDR3 coding DNA: TGTGCCAGCAGTTTGGGACGGACGTACGAGCAGTACTTC. This gives the protein CASSLGRTYEQYF.

The DNA for the CDR3 is TGTGCCAGCAGTGGATCCCGATCTGGAAACACCATATATTTT. Its protein product is CASSGSRSGNTIYF. The chain carries TRBV2 and TRBJ1-3; D not certain. V was clipped by 4 bases and J by 1 base, with 8 bases between them. Germline lookup yields CDR1 SNHLY and CDR2 FYNNEI. The CDR3 is made up of 14 amino acids.

This chain uses TRBV5-4 with TRBJ2-3; no definite D call. V dropped 3 bases and J dropped 4 bases, with 9 bases sitting between them. CDR1 is SGHNT, CDR2 YYREEE, per germline (reference sequence). The CDR3 length is 13 residues. CDR3 in DNA: TGTGCCAGCAGCTCAACGATGGCAGATACGCAGTATTTT. Protein sequence: CASSSTMADTQYF.

The V call is TRBV4-1, the J call TRBJ2-5, with 15 bases aligning to TRBD2. The CDR3 contains 15 residues. The junction had 0 bases not matched to a gene; V was cut back by 3 bases and J by 4 bases. Germline CDR1 is MGHRA and CDR2 is YSYEKL. In DNA form, the CDR3 reads TGCGCCAGCAGCCAGGGACTAGCGGGAGGAGAGACCCAGTACTTC. Translated: CASSQGLAGGETQYF.

V usage is TRBV30 and J usage is TRBJ2-7; the D gene is possibly TRBD2 (7 bases). Germline values: CDR1 GTSNPN, CDR2 SVGIG (reference sequence). This CDR3 contains 14 residues. V was shortened by 8 bases and J by 4 bases, with 21 bases between the two germline ends. The CDR3 bases are TGTGCCCCACTATCGGGGGGCAAGACTTACGAGCAGTACTTC. Translation gives CAPLSGGKTYEQYF.

With respect to this clone: The sample holds other DNA sequences that translate to the same CDR3. The chain joins TRBV7-2 to TRBJ2-7, with 8 nucleotides matching TRBD2. From germline, CDR1 is SGHTA and CDR2 FQGNSA. J lost 3 bases, V lost 0 bases, and 1 base had no gene match. This CDR3 is 14 amino acids long. The CDR3 sequence: CASSLASGSYEQYF. Here the CDR3 DNA reads TGTGCCAGCAGCTTAGCGAGCGGGAGCTACGAGCAGTACTTC.

This rearrangement joins TRBV28 to TRBJ2-7, with a weak D call TRBD2 (7 bases). Trimming took off 2 bases at V and 7 bases at J, with 15 bases between the two ends. Germline CDR1 is MDHEN and CDR2 is SYDVKM. The CDR3 runs to 14 residues. CDR3 region: CASSLKGGAREQYF. The CDR3 region has the DNA TGTGCCAGCAGTTTAAAAGGGGGGGCTCGGGAGCAGTACTTC.

For the CDR3, the DNA is TGCGCCAGCAGCCAAGCCTGGGGGACCTCCTACGAGCAGTACTTC. Its protein product is CASSQAWGTSYEQYF. The chain couples TRBV4-3 to TRBJ2-7; D is possibly TRBD1 or TRBD2 (5 bases each). V lost 1 base and J lost 0, with 10 bases in between. From germline, CDR1 is LGHNA and CDR2 YSLEER. The CDR3 covers 15 residues.

CDR3 protein: CASSWTAGGREQYF. CDR3 in DNA: TGTGCCAGCAGCTGGACCGCAGGGGGGAGGGAGCAGTACTTC. The V call is TRBV11-2, the J call TRBJ2-7; D perhaps matches TRBD1 (7 bases). Germline V gene data show CDR1 as SGHAT and CDR2 as FQNNGV. This CDR3 is built from 14 residues. Trimming left V 4 bases short and J 7 bases short, with 17 bases between.

The genes are TRBV5-1 and TRBJ1-3; 10 bases are a match to TRBD1. J lost 8 bases, V lost 4 bases, and 6 bases had no gene match. Looked up from germline, CDR1 is SGHRS and CDR2 is YFSETQ. CDR3 size: 14 residues. The CDR3 DNA reads TGCGCCAGCAGCCCGGGACAGGGGCCAGACACCATATATTTT. Translating gives CASSPGQGPDTIYF.

The rearrangement uses TRBV15 and TRBJ2-1, with D possibly being TRBD2 (6 bases). Germline CDR1 reads LNHNV; CDR2 reads YYDKDF (reference sequence). The V end was cut by 7 bases, the J end by 2 bases, with 18 bases between. There are 16 residues in the CDR3. For the CDR3, the DNA is TGTGCCACCAACCCCTCCGGGGCGGGAACCTACAATGAGCAGTTCTTC. This translates into CATNPSGAGTYNEQFF.

J is TRBJ1-3 and V is TRBV28; the D gene is possibly TRBD1 (5 bases). The germline V gene has CDR1 MDHEN and CDR2 SYDVKM. V dropped 6 bases and J dropped 3 bases, with 9 bases sitting between them. The CDR3 is 13 residues long. The CDR3 DNA follows: TGTGCCAGCAGCTATGGACATGGAAACACCATATATTTT. Its translation: CASSYGHGNTIYF.

The J gene is TRBJ1-5, the V gene TRBV15; D call uncertain. The CDR3 covers 16 residues. In germline, CDR1 is LNHNV, CDR2 YYDKDF (reference sequence). V was cut by 3 bases and J by 7 bases, with 19 bases left in between. The CDR3 spells CATSSLNDKGEQPQHF. The CDR3 coding sequence is TGTGCCACCAGCAGCCTAAACGACAAAGGTGAACAGCCCCAGCATTTT.

This clone was seen a handful of times. CDR3 sequence reads: CASSLFASGGQANYGYTF. The CDR3 DNA is TGTGCCAGCAGTTTATTCGCTAGTGGGGGACAGGCTAACTATGGCTACACCTTC. The chain couples TRBV27 to TRBJ1-2, with 8 bases aligning to TRBD1. The germline V gene encodes CDR1 MNHEY and CDR2 SMNVEV (reference sequence). The junction had 10 bases not matched to a gene; V was cut back by 1 base and J by 0 bases. The CDR3 is made up of 18 amino acids.

The chain employs TRBV7-3 and TRBJ2-3; no definite D call. Germline loops: CDR1 SGHTA, CDR2 FQGTGA. V was trimmed by 5 bases and J by 4 bases, leaving 13 bases between them. This CDR3 comprises 14 residues. CDR3 sequence (DNA): TGTGCCAGCAGCGAAGGCATAGGCCCAGATACGCAGTATTTT. Translating gives CASSEGIGPDTQYF. Combining the CDR3 with reference TRBV7-3 and TRBJ2-3 gives the whole variable domain GAGVSQTPSNKVTEKGKYVELRCDPISGHTALYWYRQSLGQGPEFLIYFQGTGAADDSGLPNDRFFAVRPEGSVSTLKIQRTERGDSAVYLCASSEGIGPDTQYFGPGTRLTVL.

The chain uses TRBV5-5 and TRBJ2-1; 13 bases agree with TRBD2. The V gene end was trimmed by 7 bases and the J gene end by 5 bases; junction bases not matched to a gene: 9. The germline gives CDR1 SGHKS, CDR2 YYEKEE (reference sequence). The CDR3 totals 16 residues. CDR3 residues: CASQRTSGSRDNEQFF. The CDR3 nucleotides are TGTGCCAGCCAGCGGACTAGCGGGAGTAGGGACAATGAGCAGTTCTTC.

The chain employs TRBV5-1 and TRBJ2-5, with TRBD2 matching over 7 bases. The better agreement between TRBJ2-7 and the DNA end casts doubt on the J call. The length of the CDR3 is 15 residues. CDR1 is SGHRS and CDR2 is YFSETQ in the germline V gene. CDR3 bases: TGCGCCAGCAGCTTGAATGGCGGGAGCTCCTACGAGCAGTACTTC. Residues: CASSLNGGSSYEQYF.

This clone was observed a single time. J is TRBJ1-3 and V is TRBV18; 10 positions agree with TRBD1. V lost 6 bases, J lost 3 bases, and 8 bases stayed unmatched. Germline CDR1 and CDR2: KGHSH and LQKENI. The CDR3 consists of 16 residues. CDR3 nucleotide sequence: TGTGCCAGCTCGAACCTAGGGACAGGGGATGGAAACACCATATATTTT. Translated: CASSNLGTGDGNTIYF.

This clone was recorded only once. V and J are TRBV19 and TRBJ2-2; D gene ambiguous. Germline V lookup: CDR1 LNHDA, CDR2 SQIVND (reference sequence). Trimming cost V 5 bases and J 7 bases, with 11 bases left between them. The CDR3 extends over 13 amino acids. The CDR3 sequence: CASSEVWGGELFF. The DNA of the CDR3 is TGTGCCAGTAGTGAAGTCTGGGGCGGGGAGCTGTTTTTT.